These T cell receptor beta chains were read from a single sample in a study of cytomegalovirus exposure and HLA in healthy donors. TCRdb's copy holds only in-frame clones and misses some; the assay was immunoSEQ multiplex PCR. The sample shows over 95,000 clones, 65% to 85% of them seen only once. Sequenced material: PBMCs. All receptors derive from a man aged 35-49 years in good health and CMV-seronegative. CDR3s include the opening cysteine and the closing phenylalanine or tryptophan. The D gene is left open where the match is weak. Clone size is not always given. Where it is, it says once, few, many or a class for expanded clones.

CDR3 DNA: TGTGCCAGCAGCAAAACGAGGGAGAGGGGCAATCAGCCCCAGCATTTT; CDR3 protein: CASSKTRERGNQPQHF; J gene: TRBJ1-5; clone size: NA; V gene: TRBV21-1; D gene: NA
CDR3 DNA: TGTGCCAGCAGCGACAGATACTACGAGCAGTACTTC; CDR3 protein: CASSDRYYEQYF; J gene: TRBJ2-7; clone size: NA; V gene: TRBV27; D gene: NA
CDR3 DNA: TGTGCCAGCACCCCAAACAGGGGAGCTAACTATGGCTACACCTTC; CDR3 protein: CASTPNRGANYGYTF; J gene: TRBJ1-2; clone size: few; V gene: TRBV2; D gene: TRBD1
CDR3 DNA: TGCGCCAGCAGCACGGGGGGACAGGGTTCCCATGAGCAGTTCTTC; CDR3 protein: CASSTGGQGSHEQFF; J gene: TRBJ2-1; clone size: NA; V gene: TRBV4-1; D gene: TRBD1
CDR3 DNA: TGTGCCAGCAGCTTAGACTTCTCGGGGGAGACCCAGTACTTC; CDR3 protein: CASSLDFSGETQYF; J gene: TRBJ2-5; clone size: NA; V gene: TRBV7-9; D gene: NA
CDR3 DNA: TGTGCCAGTAGTGGTACTTTGGTATCCTCCTACGAGCAGTACTTC; CDR3 protein: CASSGTLVSSYEQYF; J gene: TRBJ2-7; clone size: once; V gene: TRBV19; D gene: NA
CDR3 DNA: TGCGCCAGCAGCCAAGAGCCGGGACAGGGGTTCAGGGAGCAGTACTTC; CDR3 protein: CASSQEPGQGFREQYF; J gene: TRBJ2-7; clone size: NA; V gene: TRBV4-1; D gene: TRBD1
CDR3 DNA: TGTGCCAGCACCAAGGGAGGGGGCACAGATACGCAGTATTTT; CDR3 protein: CASTKGGGTDTQYF; J gene: TRBJ2-3; clone size: NA; V gene: TRBV27; D gene: TRBD2
CDR3 DNA: TGTGCCAGCTCACCTAGCGGGAGTGTATGGACCGGGGAGCTGTTTTTT; CDR3 protein: CASSPSGSVWTGELFF; J gene: TRBJ2-2; clone size: NA; V gene: TRBV18; D gene: TRBD2
CDR3 DNA: TGTGCCAGCAGCCAGACCGGGGACAGGGGACGGCAGCCCCAGCATTTT; CDR3 protein: CASSQTGDRGRQPQHF; J gene: TRBJ1-5; clone size: NA; V gene: TRBV4-2; D gene: TRBD1
CDR3 DNA: TGTGCCAGCAGCCCGCATTTACAGGGATCCAGCTACAATGAGCAGTTCTTC; CDR3 protein: CASSPHLQGSSYNEQFF; J gene: TRBJ2-1; clone size: NA; V gene: TRBV7-3; D gene: NA
CDR3 DNA: TGTGCCAGCAGTTTTTTACGGGGGGTTTTTTCCTACGAGCAGTACTTC; CDR3 protein: CASSFLRGVFSYEQYF; J gene: TRBJ2-7; clone size: NA; V gene: TRBV28; D gene: TRBD2
CDR3 DNA: TGCGCCAGCCAGCCGGGGGACGCTTTGTCCTACGAGCAGTACTTC; CDR3 protein: CASQPGDALSYEQYF; J gene: TRBJ2-7; clone size: NA; V gene: TRBV5-1; D gene: NA
CDR3 DNA: TGTGCCAGCAGCCAGGACACCATGAACACTGAAGCTTTCTTT; CDR3 protein: CASSQDTMNTEAFF; J gene: TRBJ1-1; clone size: NA; V gene: TRBV7-9; D gene: NA
CDR3 DNA: TGCAGCAGGTACACGAACAATGAGCAGTTCTTC; CDR3 protein: CSRYTNNEQFF; J gene: TRBJ2-1; clone size: NA; V gene: TRBV20-1; D gene: NA
CDR3 DNA: TGTGCCAGCAGCAAAGAAGGGACAGCCTCCTACGAGCAGTACTTC; CDR3 protein: CASSKEGTASYEQYF; J gene: TRBJ2-7; clone size: NA; V gene: TRBV5-6; D gene: TRBD1
CDR3 DNA: TGCGCCAGCAGCCTGGAGGACAGGGGAGGCACCGGGGAGCTGTTTTTT; CDR3 protein: CASSLEDRGGTGELFF; J gene: TRBJ2-2; clone size: NA; V gene: TRBV5-1; D gene: TRBD1
CDR3 DNA: TGTGCCAGCAGCTGGGGGGTTTGGAATGAGCAGTTCTTC; CDR3 protein: CASSWGVWNEQFF; J gene: TRBJ2-1; clone size: once; V gene: TRBV11-2; D gene: NA